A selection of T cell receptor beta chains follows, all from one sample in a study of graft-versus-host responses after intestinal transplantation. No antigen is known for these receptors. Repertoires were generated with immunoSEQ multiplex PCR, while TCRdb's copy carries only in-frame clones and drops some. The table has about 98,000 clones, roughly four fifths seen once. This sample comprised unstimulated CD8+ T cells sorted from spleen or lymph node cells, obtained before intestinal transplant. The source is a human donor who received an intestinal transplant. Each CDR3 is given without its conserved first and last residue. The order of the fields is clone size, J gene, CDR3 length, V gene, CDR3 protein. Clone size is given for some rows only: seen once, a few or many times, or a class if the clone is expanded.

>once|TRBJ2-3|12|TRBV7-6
ASSAGPGADTQY
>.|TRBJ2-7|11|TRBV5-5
ASSFEDSYEQY
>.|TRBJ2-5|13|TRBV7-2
ASSRRLRNQETQY
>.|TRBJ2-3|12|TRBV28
ASSPDSSTDTQY
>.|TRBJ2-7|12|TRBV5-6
ASSLAFGSYEQY
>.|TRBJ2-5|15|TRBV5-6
ASSLAERAGNQETQY
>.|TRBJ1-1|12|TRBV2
ASSALDRNTEAF
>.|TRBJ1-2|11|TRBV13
ASSGQGRDGYT
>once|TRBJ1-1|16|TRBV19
ASSIGGFGQGDSTEAF
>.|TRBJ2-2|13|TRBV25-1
ASSLQGARTGELF
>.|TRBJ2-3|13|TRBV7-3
ASSLRDGFTDTQY
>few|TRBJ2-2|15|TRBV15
ATSGKIRDAGGGELF
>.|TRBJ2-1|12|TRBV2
ASSPTLDYNEQF
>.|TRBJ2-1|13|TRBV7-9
ASSTGTGNYNEQF
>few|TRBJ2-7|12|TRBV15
ATSRAVTGDEQY
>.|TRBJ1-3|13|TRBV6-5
ASSYGGGSGNTIY
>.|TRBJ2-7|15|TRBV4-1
ASSPQTTGSLSYEQY
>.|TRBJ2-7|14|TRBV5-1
ASSVSRDRIYYEQY
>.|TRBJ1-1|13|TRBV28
ASSPPTGGNTEAF
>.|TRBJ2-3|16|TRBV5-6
ASSLLRFITQGTDTQY
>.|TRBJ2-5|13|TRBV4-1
ASSPLGQGGETQY
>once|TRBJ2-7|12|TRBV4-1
ASSRLLVSYEQY
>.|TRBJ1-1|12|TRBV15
ATSVSRGSTEAF
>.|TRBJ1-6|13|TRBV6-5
ASSSWVRQFSPLH
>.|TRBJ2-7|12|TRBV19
ASSIGTEAYEQY
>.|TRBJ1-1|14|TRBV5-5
ASNSPPPRVNTEAF
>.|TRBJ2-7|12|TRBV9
ASSVGGTVYEQY
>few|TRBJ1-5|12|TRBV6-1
ASSDRGGNQPQH
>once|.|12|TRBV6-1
ASQGNEGPAEQY
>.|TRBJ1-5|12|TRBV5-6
ASSFSGGNQPQH
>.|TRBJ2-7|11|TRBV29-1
SVEVAQTYEQY
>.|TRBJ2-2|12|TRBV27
ASSYNRVTGELF
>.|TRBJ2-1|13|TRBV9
ASSVDQDTYNEQF
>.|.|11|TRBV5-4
ASSPTGAGEQY
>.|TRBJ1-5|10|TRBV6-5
ASTTDYQPQH
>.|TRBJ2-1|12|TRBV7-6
ASSPWTSFNEQF
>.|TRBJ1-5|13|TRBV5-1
ASSGGQGGNQPQH
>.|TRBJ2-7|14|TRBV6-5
ASSYSQGGIPYEQY
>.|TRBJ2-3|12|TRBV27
ASSLATGTDTQY
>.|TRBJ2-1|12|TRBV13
ASSLAESYNEQF
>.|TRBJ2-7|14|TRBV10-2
ASSETGSGRAYEQY
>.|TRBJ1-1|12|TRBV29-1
SDFSTGRNTEAF
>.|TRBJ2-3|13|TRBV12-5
ASGLVGPWADTQY
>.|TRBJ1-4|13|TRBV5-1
ASSLEGSLNEKLF
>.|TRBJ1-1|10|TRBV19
ASSRGNTEAF
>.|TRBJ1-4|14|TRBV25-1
ASSDISTATNEKLF
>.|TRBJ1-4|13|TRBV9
ASSVVPGVREKLF
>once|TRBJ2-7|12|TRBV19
ASSKGRDHYEQY
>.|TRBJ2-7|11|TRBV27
ASSLSGLYEQY
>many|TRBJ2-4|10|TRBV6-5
ASSPGFPEEY
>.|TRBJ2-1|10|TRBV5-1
ASSLEHNEQF
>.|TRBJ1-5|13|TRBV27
ASSLRGHSNQPQH
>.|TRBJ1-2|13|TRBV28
ASSQTPQGSYGYT
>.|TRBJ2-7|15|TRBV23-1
ASSQTRQGYATYEQY
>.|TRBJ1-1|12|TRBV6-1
ASSDPPPPVGAF